These T cell receptor beta chains were read from a single sample in a study of response to subunit inactivated influenza vaccine. TCRdb processed the RT-PCR reads anew with MiXCR; each CDR3 protein has one entry. The table lists approximately 480,000 distinct CDR3 sequences, about a tenth of them singletons. This material consisted of PBMCs from blood, taken 35 to 45 days after vaccination. Receptors were obtained from a man aged 50-60 years who received an inactivated influenza vaccine. The conserved cysteine and the conserved F or W are not part of the CDR3 here. Each record gives: V gene, CDR3 protein.

TRBV6-1	ASRNTGTTNEELF
TRBV12-3/TRBV12-4	ASSFSGEQF
TRBV27	ASSSRIIAATQY
TRBV7-2	ASSLSEGNEQY
TRBV29-1	SVEDSPGRTDTQY
TRBV25-1	ASSERQGNSPLH
TRBV12-3/TRBV12-4	ASTGANVLT
TRBV28	ASSPAERGDSPLH
TRBV7-2	ASSLAAGGPYNEQF
TRBV18	ASSPRQAGANVLT
TRBV29-1	SVATGRTDTQY
TRBV5-1	ASSPSGRVEQF
TRBV5-1	ASSKDLPSYEQY
TRBV20-1	SARPDGNQPQH
TRBV4-3	ASSQEGSRNTEAF
TRBV7-2	ASSSGLAGVSDTQY
TRBV4-3	ASSQEWGAGDTQY
TRBV5-1	ASSLDLGQGREQY
TRBV4-2	ASSQETAGQKETQY
TRBV3-1	ASGTGGTAPLH
TRBV12-3/TRBV12-4	ASSLSGTSEQF
TRBV29-1	SLGGADTEAF
TRBV5-5	ASSLGVPQY
TRBV10-3	AISDIGGSYEQY
TRBV5-1	ASSFVSGEQY
TRBV20-1	SAVRLAGPRTDTQY
TRBV5-1	ASSSKAGGAYEQY
TRBV5-1	ASSLPGTGRTDTQY
TRBV20-1	SARDLRGTSYEQY
TRBV29-1	SVAMPSAEQY
TRBV7-9	ASSLETGSAEAF
TRBV27	ASSLTRGWGYEQN
TRBV19	ASRTGQAINQPQH
TRBV20-1	TATLFTDTQY
TRBV27	ASRQGYNEQF
TRBV20-1	SARVLALDEQY
TRBV6-1	ASSQGGGGNNEQF
TRBV4-1	ASSQVQAYTEAF